The 13 T cell receptor beta chains below were found in one sample sequenced in a study of Graves' ophthalmopathy and Graves' hyperthyroidism (dated by TCRdb to the late 2010s). Sequencing used an Illumina HiSeq 2000. TCR beta CDR3 regions were amplified from RNA transcripts for repertoire sequencing. The first round of RT-PCR was done with HTBI primers and the Qiagen OneStep RT-PCR kit, and was followed by a second round of multiplex PCR, then size selection and purification. In-frame beta chains were kept once TCRdb had trimmed the public reads at Q25 with fastp and called clones with MiXCR. Each CDR3 protein gets just one entry, which takes the most common genes and DNA from the rows behind it. A total of nearly 400,000 distinct CDR3 sequences appear in this sample, around 17% of them only once. Around 1.5% of the sample is in the top ten clones. The sequencing sample was made of peripheral blood. These receptors originate from a woman aged 18-30 years with Graves' ophthalmopathy. Donor details come from another sample of the same person, matched by shared clones.

This clonotype was recorded many times. V is TRBV6-5 and J is TRBJ1-1; D is possibly TRBD1 (5 bases). Germline CDR1 reads MNHEY; CDR2 reads SVGAGI. The V end was cut by 5 bases, the J end by 6 bases, with 10 bases between. This CDR3 region has 12 residues. DNA of the CDR3: TGTGCCAGCAGTAGAGGGACTTCTGAAGCTTTCTTT. Translation: CASSRGTSEAFF.

Ten or more counts support this clonotype. V and J are TRBV12-3 or TRBV12-4 and TRBJ1-5; D remains unclear. Trimming took off 2 bases at V and 4 bases at J, with 6 bases between the two ends. This CDR3 has 13 residues. The CDR3 region is CASSLNHNQPQHF. CDR3 sequence (DNA): TGTGCCAGCAGTTTAAATCATAATCAGCCCCAGCATTTT.

This clonotype was detected ten times or more. The chain has TRBV30 and TRBJ2-7, with TRBD2 as a possible D gene (6 bases). The CDR3 is made up of 15 amino acids. Trimming shortened V by 0 bases and J by 3 bases, and 15 bases separated the two germline ends. Germline V gene data show CDR1 as GTSNPN and CDR2 as SVGIG (reference sequence). CDR3 amino acids: CAWSVRIRDFYEQYF. In DNA form, the CDR3 reads TGTGCCTGGAGTGTACGAATTAGGGACTTCTACGAGCAGTACTTC.

This clonotype was seen at least ten times. The V and J genes are TRBV28 and TRBJ2-7; TRBD1 matches at 11 bases. The CDR3 has 16 amino acids. Losses at the gene ends were 5 bases for V and 4 bases for J; bases not matched to a gene: 10. Germline V CDR1 and CDR2: MDHEN, SYDVKM. CDR3 sequence: CASSPDRGRFSYEQYF. In DNA, the CDR3 is TGTGCCAGCAGTCCGGACAGGGGGCGATTCTCTTACGAGCAGTACTTC.

This clonotype was seen more than once but under ten times. This rearrangement joins TRBV18 to TRBJ2-7; unclear D gene. Looked up from germline, CDR1 is KGHSH and CDR2 is LQKENI. The CDR3 extends over 15 amino acids. Deletions cut 0 bases from V and 0 bases from J, with 9 bases between. The CDR3: CASSPPAADSYEQYF. CDR3 nucleotides: TGTGCCAGCTCACCACCGGCTGCGGACTCCTACGAGCAGTACTTC.

This clonotype was counted ten times or more. The V call is TRBV28, the J call TRBJ1-1, with no clear D. Deletions cut 6 bases from V and 6 bases from J, with 14 bases between. Germline V gene data show CDR1 as MDHEN and CDR2 as SYDVKM. This CDR3 is 13 amino acids long. CDR3 bases: TGTGCCAGCAGGTTCAACGTGGAAGCTGAAGCTTTCTTT. This gives the protein CASRFNVEAEAFF.

This clonotype has a count of ten or more. This chain uses TRBV27 with TRBJ2-7; 8 nucleotides agree with TRBD1. The CDR3 covers 17 residues. Germline V lookup: CDR1 MNHEY, CDR2 SMNVEV (reference sequence). V lost 5 bases, J lost 0 bases, and 12 bases stayed unmatched. The CDR3 reads CASSSRRTGIPSYEQYF. The CDR3 DNA is TGTGCCAGCAGTAGCAGGAGGACAGGGATTCCCTCCTACGAGCAGTACTTC.

This clonotype has at least ten counts. The chain links TRBV20-1 to TRBJ2-7, with a tentative D call TRBD2 (5 bases). Germline assignment: CDR1 DFQATT and CDR2 SNEGSKA (reference sequence). Trimming stripped 5 bases from V and 4 bases from J, with 9 bases between. The CDR3 has 11 residues. The CDR3 nucleotides are TGCAGTGCTCGAAGGGAGTACGAGCAGTACTTC. It is translated as CSARREYEQYF.

The table lists this clonotype with many counts. The chain is built from TRBV19 and TRBJ1-5; no clear D gene. V was clipped by 6 bases and J by 0 bases, with 12 bases between them. Germline V gives CDR1 LNHDA, CDR2 SQIVND (reference sequence). The CDR3 contains 15 residues. The CDR3 DNA follows: TGTGCCAGTAGGCGGTCACTTATTAGCAATCAGCCCCAGCATTTT. It encodes CASRRSLISNQPQHF. Supplemented by reference TRBV19 and TRBJ1-5, the full variable domain reads DGGITQSPKYLFRKEGQNVTLSCEQNLNHDAMYWYRQDPGQGLRLIYYSQIVNDFQKGDIAEGYSVSREKKESFPLTVTSAQKNPTAFYLCASRRSLISNQPQHFGDGTRLSIL.

Ten or more counts support this clonotype. This chain links TRBV6-1 with TRBJ2-7; TRBD1 matches 10 bases. Germline loops: CDR1 MNHNS, CDR2 SASEGT. V shed 6 bases and J 6 bases; nucleotides not matched to a gene: 14. CDR3 length: 16 residues. CDR3 nucleotide sequence: TGTGCCAGCAGACTTCAACCGACAGGGGGCTGGGGCGAGCAGTACTTC. It translates to CASRLQPTGGWGEQYF.

The rearrangement joins TRBV2 to TRBJ1-1; D remains ambiguous. Per the germline V gene, CDR1 is SNHLY and CDR2 is FYNNEI. The CDR3 consists of 15 residues. Trimming took 1 base from V and 4 from J, leaving 13 bases between them. The CDR3 region has the DNA TGTGCCAGCAGTGAAGAGGCCGCCGGGAGCACTGAAGCTTTCTTT. It specifies CASSEEAAGSTEAFF.

This clonotype was detected ten times or more. This chain joins TRBV12-3 or TRBV12-4 and TRBJ2-2; D not certain. This CDR3 contains 15 residues. V lost 3 bases, J lost 1 base, and 9 bases lay in between. The CDR3 region is CASSFSRLNTGELFF. CDR3 in DNA: TGTGCCAGCAGTTTTTCCAGGCTGAACACCGGGGAGCTGTTTTTT.

This clonotype was detected many times. The V and J genes are TRBV6-1 and TRBJ2-7, with TRBD1 matching 7 bases. The germline gives CDR1 MNHNS, CDR2 SASEGT. J gave up 2 bases and V 6 bases, and 10 bases lay outside the gene matches. There are 15 residues in the CDR3. For the CDR3, the DNA is TGTGCCAGCAGGAAGCCGAGGACAGGCCCCTACGAGCAGTACTTC. Protein sequence: CASRKPRTGPYEQYF.